This paragraph covers one TCR beta chain sequence. These data originate in a study of blood T cell repertoires in COVID-19. Study-level background: PBMCs, B-cell-depleted T cells, or T cells were the source of the cDNA or gDNA that made up the material.

This table comes from immunoSEQ multiplex PCR, and its TCRdb copy is limited to in-frame clones, with some not included. The table has under 250,000 clones, 89% seen once. Trimming took off 4 bases at V and 2 bases at J, with 11 bases between the two ends. This CDR3 region has 14 residues. From germline, CDR1 is MRHNA and CDR2 SNTAGT. Sequenced material: peripheral blood. This TCR came from a woman aged 40 to 50 with acute or convalescent COVID-19. The rearrangement joins TRBV6-4 to TRBJ1-2; D uncertain. The DNA of the CDR3 is TGTGCCAGCAGTGCGTACAGCGGAAACTATGGCTACACCTTC. Translating gives CASSAYSGNYGYTF.